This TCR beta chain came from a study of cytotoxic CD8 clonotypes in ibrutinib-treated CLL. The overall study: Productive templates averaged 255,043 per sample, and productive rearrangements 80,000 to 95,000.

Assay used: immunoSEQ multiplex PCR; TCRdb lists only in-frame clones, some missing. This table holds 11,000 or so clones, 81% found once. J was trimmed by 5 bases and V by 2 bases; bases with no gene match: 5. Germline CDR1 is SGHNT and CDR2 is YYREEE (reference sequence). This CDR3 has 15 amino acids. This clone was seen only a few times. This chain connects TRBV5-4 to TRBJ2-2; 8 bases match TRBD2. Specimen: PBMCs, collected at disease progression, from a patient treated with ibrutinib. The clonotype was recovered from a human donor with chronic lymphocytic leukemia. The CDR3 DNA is TGTGCCAGCAGCTTCGGGAGGGACGGGACCGGGGAGCTGTTTTTT. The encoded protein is CASSFGRDGTGELFF.